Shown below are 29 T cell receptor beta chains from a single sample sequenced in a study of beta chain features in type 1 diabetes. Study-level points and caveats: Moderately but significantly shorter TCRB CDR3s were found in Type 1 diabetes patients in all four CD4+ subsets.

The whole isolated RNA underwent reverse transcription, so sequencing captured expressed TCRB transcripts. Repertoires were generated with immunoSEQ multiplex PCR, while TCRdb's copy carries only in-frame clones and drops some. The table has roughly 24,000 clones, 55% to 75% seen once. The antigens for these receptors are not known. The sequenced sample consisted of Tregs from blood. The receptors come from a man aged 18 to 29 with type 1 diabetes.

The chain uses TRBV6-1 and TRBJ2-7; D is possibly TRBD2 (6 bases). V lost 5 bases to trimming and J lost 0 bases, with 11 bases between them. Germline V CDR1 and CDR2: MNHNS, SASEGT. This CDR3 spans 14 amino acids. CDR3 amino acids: CASSLRGYSYEQYF. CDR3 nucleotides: TGTGCCAGCAGTCTACGGGGGTACTCCTACGAGCAGTACTTC.

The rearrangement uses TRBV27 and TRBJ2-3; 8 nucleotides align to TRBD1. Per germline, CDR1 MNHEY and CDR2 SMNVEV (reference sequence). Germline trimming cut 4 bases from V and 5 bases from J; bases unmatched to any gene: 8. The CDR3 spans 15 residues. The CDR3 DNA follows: TGTGCCAGCAGTTCCCGGACAGGGTGGCGAGATACGCAGTATTTT. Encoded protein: CASSSRTGWRDTQYF.

This chain's CDR3 is CASSLDFNTQYF. The CDR3 DNA follows: TGTGCCAGCAGCCTAGACTTTAATACGCAGTATTTT. The rearrangement uses TRBV7-9 and TRBJ2-3; D gene ambiguous. Germline V gene lookup returns CDR1 SEHNR and CDR2 FQNEAQ (reference sequence). CDR3 length: 12 amino acids. Trimming removed 5 bases at V and 7 bases at J, with 10 bases between. The full variable domain, in which reference TRBV7-9 and TRBJ2-3 provide the parts outside the CDR3, is DTGVSQNPRHKITKRGQNVTFRCDPISEHNRLYWYRQTLGQGPEFLTYFQNEAQLEKSRLLSDRFSAERPKGSFSTLEIQRTEQGDSAMYLCASSLDFNTQYFGPGTRLTVL.

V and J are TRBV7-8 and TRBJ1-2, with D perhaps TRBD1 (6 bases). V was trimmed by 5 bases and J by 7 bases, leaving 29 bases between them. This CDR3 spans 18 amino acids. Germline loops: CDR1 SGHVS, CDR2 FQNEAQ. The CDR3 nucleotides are TGTGCCAGCAGCGAGGGGGGTTATCTAGGACGGGGGGTTGGTGGCTACACCTTC. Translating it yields CASSEGGYLGRGVGGYTF.

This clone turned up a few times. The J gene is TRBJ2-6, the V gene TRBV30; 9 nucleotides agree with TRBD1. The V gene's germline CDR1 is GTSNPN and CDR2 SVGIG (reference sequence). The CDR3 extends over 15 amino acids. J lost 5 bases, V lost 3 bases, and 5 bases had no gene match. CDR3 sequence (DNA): TGTGCCTGGAGCCACAGGGGGCGCAGGGCCAACGTCCTGACTTTC. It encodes CAWSHRGRRANVLTF.

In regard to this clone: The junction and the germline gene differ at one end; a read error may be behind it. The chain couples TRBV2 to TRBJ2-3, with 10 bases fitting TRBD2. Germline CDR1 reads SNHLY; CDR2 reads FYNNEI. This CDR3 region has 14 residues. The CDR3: CASAGIGPGLAPIF. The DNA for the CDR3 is TGTGCCAGCGCAGGCATAGGACCGGGACTAGCGCCTATTTTT.

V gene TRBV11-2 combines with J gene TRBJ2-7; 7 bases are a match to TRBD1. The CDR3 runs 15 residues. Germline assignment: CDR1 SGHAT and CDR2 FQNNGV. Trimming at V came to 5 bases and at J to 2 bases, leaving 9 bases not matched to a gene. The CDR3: CASSLYPDRTYEQYF. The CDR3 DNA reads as TGTGCCAGCAGCCTCTATCCGGACAGGACCTACGAGCAGTACTTC.

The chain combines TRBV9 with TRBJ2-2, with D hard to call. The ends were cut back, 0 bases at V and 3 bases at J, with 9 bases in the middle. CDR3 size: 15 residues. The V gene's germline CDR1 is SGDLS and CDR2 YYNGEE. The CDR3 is CASSVALGYTGELFF. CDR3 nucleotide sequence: TGTGCCAGCAGCGTAGCGCTAGGCTACACCGGGGAGCTGTTTTTT.

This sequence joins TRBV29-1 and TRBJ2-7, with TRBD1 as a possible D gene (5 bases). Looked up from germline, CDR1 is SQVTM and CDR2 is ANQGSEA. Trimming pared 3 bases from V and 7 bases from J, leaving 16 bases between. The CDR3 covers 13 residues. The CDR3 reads CSVDGHPNREQYF. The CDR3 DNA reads TGCAGCGTTGATGGACATCCTAATCGGGAGCAGTACTTC.

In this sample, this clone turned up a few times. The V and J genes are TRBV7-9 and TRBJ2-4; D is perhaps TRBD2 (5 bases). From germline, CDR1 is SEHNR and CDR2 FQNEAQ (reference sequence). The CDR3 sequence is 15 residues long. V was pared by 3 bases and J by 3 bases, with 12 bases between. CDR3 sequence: CASSLVSSLKNIQYF. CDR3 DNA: TGTGCCAGCAGCTTGGTATCTAGCCTCAAAAACATTCAGTACTTC.

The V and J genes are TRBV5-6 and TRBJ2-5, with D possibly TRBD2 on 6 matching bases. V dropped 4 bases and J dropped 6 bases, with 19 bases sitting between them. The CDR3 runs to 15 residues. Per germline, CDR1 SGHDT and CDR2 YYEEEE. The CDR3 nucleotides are TGTGCCAGCAGCGTCCGTGATGGGGGGTATAAGACCCAGTACTTC. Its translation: CASSVRDGGYKTQYF.

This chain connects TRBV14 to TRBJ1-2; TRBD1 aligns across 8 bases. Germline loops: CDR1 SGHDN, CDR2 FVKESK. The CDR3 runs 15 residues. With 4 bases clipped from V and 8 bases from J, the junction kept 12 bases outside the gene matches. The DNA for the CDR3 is TGTGCCAGCAGCCGCGTTCAAGCCAGGGGGCGCGGCTACACCTTC. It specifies CASSRVQARGRGYTF.

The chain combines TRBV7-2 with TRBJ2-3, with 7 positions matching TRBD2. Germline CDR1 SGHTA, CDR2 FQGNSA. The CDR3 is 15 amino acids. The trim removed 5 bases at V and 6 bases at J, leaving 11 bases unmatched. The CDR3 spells CASSLASTSSDTQYF. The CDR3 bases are TGTGCCAGCAGCCTTGCCTCGACTAGCTCGGATACGCAGTATTTT.

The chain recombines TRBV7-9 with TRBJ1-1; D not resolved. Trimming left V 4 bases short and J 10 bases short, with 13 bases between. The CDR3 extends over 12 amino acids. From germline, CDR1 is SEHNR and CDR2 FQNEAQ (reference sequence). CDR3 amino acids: CASSSDAGRAFF. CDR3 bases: TGTGCCAGCAGCTCCGATGCGGGTAGAGCTTTCTTT.

CDR3: CASSQFGQGLGEQFF. DNA of the CDR3: TGTGCCAGCTCACAATTCGGACAGGGCCTCGGTGAGCAGTTCTTC. V is TRBV18 and J is TRBJ2-1; TRBD1 agrees at 8 bases. Germline CDR1 reads KGHSH; CDR2 reads LQKENI. This CDR3 has 15 residues. Trimming took 4 bases from V and 9 from J; bases not matched to a gene: 11.

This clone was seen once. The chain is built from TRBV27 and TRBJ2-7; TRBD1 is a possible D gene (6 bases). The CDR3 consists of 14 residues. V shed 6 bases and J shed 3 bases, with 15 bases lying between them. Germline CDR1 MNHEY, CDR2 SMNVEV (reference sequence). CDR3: CASRMGAGLYEQYF. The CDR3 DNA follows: TGTGCCAGCAGGATGGGGGCGGGCCTCTACGAGCAGTACTTC.

CDR3 residues: CASSLGGVGYGYTF. CDR3 in DNA: TGTGCCAGCAGCTTAGGGGGGGTGGGCTATGGCTACACCTTC. This chain connects TRBV7-2 to TRBJ1-2, with a weak D call TRBD1 (5 bases). Germline CDR1 reads SGHTA; CDR2 reads FQGNSA. The V gene lost 1 base and the J gene lost 4 bases, with 10 bases spanning the gap. The length of the CDR3 is 14 residues.

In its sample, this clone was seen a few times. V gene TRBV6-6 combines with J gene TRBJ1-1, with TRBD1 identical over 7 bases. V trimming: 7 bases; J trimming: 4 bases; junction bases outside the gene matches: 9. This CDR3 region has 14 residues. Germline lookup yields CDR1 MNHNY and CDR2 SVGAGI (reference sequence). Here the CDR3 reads CASMQTRGATEAFF. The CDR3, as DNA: TGTGCCAGCATGCAGACCAGGGGGGCCACTGAAGCTTTCTTT.

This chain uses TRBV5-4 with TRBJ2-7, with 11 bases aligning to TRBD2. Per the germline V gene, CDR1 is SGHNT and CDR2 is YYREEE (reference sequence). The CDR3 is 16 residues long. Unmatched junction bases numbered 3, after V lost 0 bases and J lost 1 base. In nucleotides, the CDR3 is TGTGCCAGCAGCTTGGCCGGGACTAGCGGATCCTACGAGCAGTACTTC. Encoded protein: CASSLAGTSGSYEQYF.

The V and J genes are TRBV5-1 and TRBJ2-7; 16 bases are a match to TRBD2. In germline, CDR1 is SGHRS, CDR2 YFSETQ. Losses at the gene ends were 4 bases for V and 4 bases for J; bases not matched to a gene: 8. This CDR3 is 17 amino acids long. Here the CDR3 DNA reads TGCGCCAGCAGCCCGGGACTAGCGGGAGGGAGATTTTACGAGCAGTACTTC. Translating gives CASSPGLAGGRFYEQYF.

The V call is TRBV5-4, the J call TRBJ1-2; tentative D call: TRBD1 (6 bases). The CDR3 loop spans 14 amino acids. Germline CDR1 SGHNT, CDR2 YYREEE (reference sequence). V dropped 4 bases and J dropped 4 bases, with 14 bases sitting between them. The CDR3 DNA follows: TGTGCCAGCAGCCCACGACAGGTGGGCTATGGCTACACCTTC. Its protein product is CASSPRQVGYGYTF.

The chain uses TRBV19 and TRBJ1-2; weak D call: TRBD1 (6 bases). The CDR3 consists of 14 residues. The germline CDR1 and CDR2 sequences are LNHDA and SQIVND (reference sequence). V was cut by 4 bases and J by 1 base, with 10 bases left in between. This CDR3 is CASSTGQHNYGYTF. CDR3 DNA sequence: TGTGCCAGTAGTACAGGACAGCATAACTATGGCTACACCTTC.

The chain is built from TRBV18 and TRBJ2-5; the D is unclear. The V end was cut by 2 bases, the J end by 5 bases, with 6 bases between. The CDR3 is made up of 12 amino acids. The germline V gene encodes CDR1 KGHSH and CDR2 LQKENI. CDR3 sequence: CASSPSRETQYF. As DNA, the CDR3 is TGTGCCAGCTCACCATCCCGGGAGACCCAGTACTTC.

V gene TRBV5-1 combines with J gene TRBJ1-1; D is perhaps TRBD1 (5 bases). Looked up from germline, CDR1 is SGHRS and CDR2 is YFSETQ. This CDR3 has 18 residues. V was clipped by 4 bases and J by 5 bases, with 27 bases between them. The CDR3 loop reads CASSPANTGGGSGTEAFF. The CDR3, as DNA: TGCGCCAGCAGCCCCGCTAATACCGGCGGGGGAAGTGGAACTGAAGCTTTCTTT.

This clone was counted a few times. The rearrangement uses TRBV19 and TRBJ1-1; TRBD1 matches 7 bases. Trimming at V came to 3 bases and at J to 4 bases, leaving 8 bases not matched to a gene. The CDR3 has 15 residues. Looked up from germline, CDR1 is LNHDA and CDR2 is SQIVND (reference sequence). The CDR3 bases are TGTGCCAGTAGTATCTTAGGGACAGTGGCCACTGAAGCTTTCTTT. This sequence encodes CASSILGTVATEAFF.

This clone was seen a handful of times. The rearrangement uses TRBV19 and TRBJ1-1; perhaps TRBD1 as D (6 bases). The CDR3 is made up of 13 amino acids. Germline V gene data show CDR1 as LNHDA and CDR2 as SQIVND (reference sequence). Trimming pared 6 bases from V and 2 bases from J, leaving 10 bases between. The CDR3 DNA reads TGTGCCAGTAGAACAGGGTTTAACACTGAAGCTTTCTTT. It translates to CASRTGFNTEAFF.

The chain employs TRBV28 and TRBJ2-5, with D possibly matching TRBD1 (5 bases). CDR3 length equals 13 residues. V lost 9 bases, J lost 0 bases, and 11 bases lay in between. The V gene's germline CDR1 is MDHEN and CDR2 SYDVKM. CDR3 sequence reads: CASTQGHQETQYF. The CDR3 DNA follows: TGTGCCAGTACCCAGGGCCACCAAGAGACCCAGTACTTC.

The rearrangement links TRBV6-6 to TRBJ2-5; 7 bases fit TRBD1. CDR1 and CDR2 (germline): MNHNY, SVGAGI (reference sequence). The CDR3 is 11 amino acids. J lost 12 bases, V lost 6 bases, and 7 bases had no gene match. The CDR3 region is CASRSTGVEYF. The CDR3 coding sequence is TGTGCCAGCAGATCTACAGGGGTTGAGTACTTC.

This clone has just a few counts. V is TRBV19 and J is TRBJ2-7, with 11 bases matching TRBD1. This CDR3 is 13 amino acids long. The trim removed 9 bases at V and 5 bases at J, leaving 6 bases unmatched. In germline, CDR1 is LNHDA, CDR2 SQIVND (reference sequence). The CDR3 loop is CASPGTGGNEQYF. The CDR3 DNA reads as TGTGCCAGCCCTGGGACAGGGGGGAACGAGCAGTACTTC.